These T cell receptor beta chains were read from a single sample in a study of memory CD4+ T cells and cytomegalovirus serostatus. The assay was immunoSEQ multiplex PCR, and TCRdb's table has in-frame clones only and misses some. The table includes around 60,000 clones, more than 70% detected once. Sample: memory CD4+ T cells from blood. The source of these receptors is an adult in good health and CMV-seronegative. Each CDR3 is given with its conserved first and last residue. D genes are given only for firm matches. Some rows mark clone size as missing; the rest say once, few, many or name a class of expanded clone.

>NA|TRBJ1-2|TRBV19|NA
CASSIDEDGGLVLRYTF
TGTGCCAGTAGTATCGATGAGGACGGGGGACTGGTTCTGCGCTACACCTTC
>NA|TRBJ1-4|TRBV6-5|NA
CASSYLGGGEKLFF
TGTGCCAGCAGTTACTTAGGGGGTGGTGAAAAACTGTTTTTT
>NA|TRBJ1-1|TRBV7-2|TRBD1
CASRTGGAGTNTEAFF
TGTGCCAGCAGGACAGGGGGCGCGGGTACGAACACTGAAGCTTTCTTT
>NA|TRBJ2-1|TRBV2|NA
CASSEAWGGYNEQFF
TGTGCCAGCAGTGAAGCGTGGGGCGGATACAATGAGCAGTTCTTC
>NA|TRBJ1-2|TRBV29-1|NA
CSVDNRANYGYTF
TGCAGCGTTGATAACAGGGCTAACTATGGCTACACCTTC
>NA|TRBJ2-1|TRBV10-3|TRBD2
CATQMALASGLYNEQFF
TGTGCCACCCAAATGGCCCTGGCTAGCGGGCTATACAATGAGCAGTTCTTC
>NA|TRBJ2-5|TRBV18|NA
CASSPRGGTQETQYF
TGTGCCAGCTCACCGAGGGGGGGAACTCAAGAGACCCAGTACTTC
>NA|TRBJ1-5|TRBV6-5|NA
CASRSTSNQPQHF
TGTGCCAGCAGATCGACTAGCAATCAGCCCCAGCATTTT
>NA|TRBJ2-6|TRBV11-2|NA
CASSLDGLLVLTF
TGTGCCAGCAGCTTGGACGGACTCCTCGTCCTGACTTTC
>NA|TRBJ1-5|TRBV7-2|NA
CASSLGQGMGNQPQHF
TGTGCCAGCAGCTTGGGGCAGGGTATGGGCAATCAGCCCCAGCATTTT
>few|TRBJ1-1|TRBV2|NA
CASNIASGAAEAFF
TGTGCCAGCAATATAGCTTCGGGGGCAGCCGAGGCTTTCTTT
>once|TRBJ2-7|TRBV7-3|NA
CASSPYPVTAFSEQYF
TGTGCCAGCAGCCCCTACCCAGTGACAGCGTTTTCCGAGCAGTACTTC
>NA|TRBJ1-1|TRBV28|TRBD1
CASRAQGAGMNTEAFF
TGTGCCAGCAGGGCCCAGGGGGCGGGAATGAACACTGAAGCTTTCTTT
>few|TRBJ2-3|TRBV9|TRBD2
CASSVAPAGGGTDTQYF
TGTGCCAGCAGCGTAGCTCCGGCGGGAGGAGGCACAGATACGCAGTATTTT
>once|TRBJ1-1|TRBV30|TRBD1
CAWTRGQSNTEAFF
TGTGCCTGGACCCGGGGACAGTCCAACACTGAAGCTTTCTTT
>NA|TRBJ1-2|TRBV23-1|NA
CASSKTITADGYTF
TGCGCCAGCAGCAAAACTATCACGGCCGATGGCTACACCTTC
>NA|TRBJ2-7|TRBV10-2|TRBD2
CASSKSGTSGSYEQYF
TGCGCCAGCAGTAAATCCGGGACTAGCGGGAGCTACGAGCAGTACTTC
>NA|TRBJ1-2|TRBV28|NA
CASRLGAANSYGYTF
TGTGCCAGCCGCCTGGGGGCAGCTAATAGCTATGGCTACACCTTC
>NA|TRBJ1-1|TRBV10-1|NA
CASSDSFSRPKAFF
TGCGCCAGCAGCGACTCCTTTTCCAGACCCAAAGCTTTCTTT
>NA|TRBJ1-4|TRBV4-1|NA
CASSLRTDSNEKLFF
TGCGCCAGCAGCCTACGGACAGATAGTAATGAAAAACTGTTTTTT
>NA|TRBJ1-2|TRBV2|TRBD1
CASRPATGSNYGYTF
TGTGCCAGCAGGCCGGCGACAGGGTCAAACTATGGCTACACCTTC
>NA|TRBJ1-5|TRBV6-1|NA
CASRMNRASNQPQHF
TGTGCCAGCAGAATGAACAGAGCTAGCAATCAGCCCCAGCATTTT
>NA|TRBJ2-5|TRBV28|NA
CASSFQGSQETQYF
TGTGCCAGCAGTTTTCAGGGATCACAAGAGACCCAGTACTTC
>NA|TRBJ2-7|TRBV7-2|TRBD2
CASSLVGGRSSHEQYF
TGTGCCAGCAGCTTAGTGGGCGGGAGATCCTCCCACGAGCAGTACTTC
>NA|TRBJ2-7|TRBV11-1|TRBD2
CASSPTIAGTYEQYF
TGTGCCAGCAGCCCTACCATAGCGGGAACCTACGAGCAGTACTTC
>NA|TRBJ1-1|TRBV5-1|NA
CASSLGRLAFF
TGCGCCAGCAGCTTGGGGCGCTTGGCTTTCTTT
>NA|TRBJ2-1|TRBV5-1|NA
CASSVGPRSSYNEQFF
TGCGCCAGCAGTGTGGGACCGAGGAGCTCCTACAATGAGCAGTTCTTC
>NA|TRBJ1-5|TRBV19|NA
CASRGSNQPQHF
TGTGCCAGTAGAGGCAGTAATCAGCCCCAGCATTTT